This TCR beta chain was captured by sequencing in a study of beta chain features in type 1 diabetes. The study's findings and limits: Among patients, naive, central memory and Treg TCRB repertoires appeared more similar than among healthy donors.

Worth noting for this clone: Its specificity is unknown.

From germline, CDR1 is SGHRS and CDR2 YFSETQ. The CDR3 consists of 15 residues. V was clipped by 5 bases and J by 6 bases; unmatched bases: 12. All of the isolated RNA was reverse transcribed, so expressed TCRB transcripts were sequenced. The method was immunoSEQ multiplex PCR; TCRdb's version includes in-frame clones alone and lacks a portion of them. The sample has roughly 140,000 clones; 8.5% to 14% are singletons. This chain joins TRBV5-1 and TRBJ1-1, with 8 nucleotides matching TRBD1. The specimen was central memory CD4+ T cells from blood. This sequence originates from a man between 18 and 35 years old in good health. The CDR3 bases are TGCGCCAGCAGATACACCGGGACAGGCGCCTCTGAAGCTTTCTTT. Its protein is CASRYTGTGASEAFF.